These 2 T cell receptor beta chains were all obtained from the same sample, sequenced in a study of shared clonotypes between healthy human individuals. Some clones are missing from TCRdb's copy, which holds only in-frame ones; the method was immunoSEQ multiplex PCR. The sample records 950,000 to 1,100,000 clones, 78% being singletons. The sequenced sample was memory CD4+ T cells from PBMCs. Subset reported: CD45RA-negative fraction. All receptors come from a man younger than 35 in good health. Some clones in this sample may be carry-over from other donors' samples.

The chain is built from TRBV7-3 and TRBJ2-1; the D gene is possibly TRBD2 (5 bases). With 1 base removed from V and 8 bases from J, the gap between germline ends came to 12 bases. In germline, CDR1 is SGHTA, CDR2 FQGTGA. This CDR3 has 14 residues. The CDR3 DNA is TGTGCCAGCAGCTTAAGAGCGGTCGGGGATGAGCAGTTCTTC. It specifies CASSLRAVGDEQFF.

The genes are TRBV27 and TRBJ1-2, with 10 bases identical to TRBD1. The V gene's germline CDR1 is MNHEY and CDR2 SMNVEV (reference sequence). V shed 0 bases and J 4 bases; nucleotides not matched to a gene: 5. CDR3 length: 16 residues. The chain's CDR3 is CASSLSIRDRGYGYTF. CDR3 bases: TGTGCCAGCAGTTTATCGATTAGGGACAGGGGCTATGGCTACACCTTC.